The entry below gives a single T cell receptor (beta chain) sequence along with its context. Assay: immunoSEQ multiplex PCR; the TCRdb copy retains only in-frame clones and omits some. This table has more than 150,000 clones, 85% to 90% appearing once. These data come from a study of T cell responses to AZD1222 COVID-19 vaccine. The V gene's germline CDR1 is MDHEN and CDR2 SYDVKM. This CDR3 contains 15 residues. V was shortened by 2 bases and J by 3 bases, with 13 bases between the two germline ends. This receptor was taken from an adult in good health. The chain has TRBV28 and TRBJ1-2; D may be TRBD1 (5 bases). This specimen consisted of peripheral blood, obtained on day 0 of AZD1222 vaccination. The CDR3 region is CASSLSVGGYYGYTF. CDR3 in DNA: TGTGCCAGCAGTTTAAGTGTCGGGGGATACTATGGCTACACCTTC.